This T cell receptor (beta chain) was found in a study of cytomegalovirus exposure and HLA in healthy donors (TCRdb year 2017). About the study as a whole: An earlier analysis of approximately 600 of the donors reported 250 to 300 Gb of sequence data and some 100 million unique TCR beta sequences from 150 million to 200 million T cells. An early release that covered around 590 HLA-typed donors contained about 300 gigabases of sequencing data and approximately 85 million unique TCR sequences. Among the roughly 380 genotyped donors, around 81% belonged to the genetic ancestry cluster associated with self-reported Caucasian donors. The study was designed to test whether signatures of past pathogen exposure could be identified by cataloging public T cell receptors. Using immunosequencing, the study profiled T cell repertoires from about 610 subjects and related those repertoires to cytomegalovirus serostatus. Besides the first cohort of about 730 subjects, a separate validation cohort made up of over 100 different subjects was used. To predict cytomegalovirus infection status, the study combined high-throughput TCR immunosequencing, statistical association of individual TCRs with disease status, and machine learning. To study patterns of TCR occurrence, a later analysis re-analyzed previously published TCR beta repertoires from 700 or so donors and added high-resolution HLA genotyping. In the later analysis, no new phenotypic data were used to find candidate immune exposures; instead, reliance was placed on TCR beta sequences and their occurrence across donors. To decide whether each TCR beta V gene segment behaved as functional or pseudogenic, an earlier analysis of approximately 600 of the donors relied on high-throughput TCR beta sequencing. Alongside the repertoire data, information on donor age, sex, ethnicity and CMV serostatus was compiled. Genome-wide SNP genotypes for about 65% of the 666 donors were used in a later genetic analysis, which treated that subset as a discovery cohort. Every repertoire in the discovery cohort had been generated on one and the same sequencing platform. Class I and class II HLA loci were covered by the typing at four-digit resolution. The number of donors typed differed by locus, with 629-630 for A, B, C, DRB1 and DQB1, roughly 520 for DQA1, over 600 for DPA1, and 450 to 480 for DPB1. Several DR-DQ haplotypes were treated as single units for association and clustering because of strong linkage in the cohort. Across 300 to 500 genotyped donors of the cohort, an average of approximately 240,000 unique TCR beta nucleotide sequences per donor were sequenced, and around 20% of those sequences were non-productive.

Concerning this clone: Its recognized antigen is unknown. Nothing much larger sits one base from this clone, and base qualities are not available.

The research as a whole found: In both the original and validation cohorts, the classifier was reported to diagnose cytomegalovirus status with high specificity and sensitivity. Correlated functional status among segregating V segments might reflect linkage disequilibrium, but an unknown experimental factor could not be ruled out. A later analysis found that TCR association rates varied across HLA loci, with DRB1 alleles showing the most associated TCRs and HLA-C alleles the fewest. A group of highly shared sequence variants was considered likely to be a technical artifact of the sequencing pipeline. Compared with the 666-donor mean, donors in an Asian-associated ancestry cluster had fewer N-insertions in productive TCRs, according to a later genetic analysis. While some public TCRs were present in many individuals, most TCR sequences turned up only very rarely across donors. This cohort had only TCR beta chains sequenced, and the lack of alpha or paired-chain data limited which features could be detected. CMV serostatus was the only immune exposure information available for the cohort. In a later analysis, HLA-associated TCR beta chains were found to be more clonally expanded and to have lower generation probabilities than equally common non-associated chains. Presence/absence analyses assumed roughly uniform sequencing depth across donors, an assumption that may not hold. An association between a missense DCLRE1C variant and V-gene and J-gene trimming of TCR beta chains was found in a later genetic analysis and replicated in an independent cohort. Some IMGT-functional V segments, including TRBV6-2 and TRBV6-3, could not be told apart with the 87-base-pair reads, so those segments were excluded. A total of 164 TCR beta chains were listed by the study as associated with cytomegalovirus. Because some donors lacked HLA typing at each locus, the association tests relied only on the typed subset. Several of the top co-occurrence clusters appeared to be linked to parvovirus B19, influenza, CMV and Epstein-Barr virus, according to a later analysis. At a false discovery rate of 0.05, a later analysis linked 16,951 TCR beta sequences to specific HLA alleles. According to the authors, the approach could potentially be generalized to other disease states and immunological phenotypes. Assigning TCR associations to individual alleles was difficult when HLA alleles, especially DR and DQ, strongly co-occurred. In an earlier analysis of several hundred of the donors, most TCR beta V segments were observed in productive rearrangements about 90% or about 30% of the time, broadly matching IMGT annotations. A later analysis found that most CMV-associated TCR beta chains appeared HLA-restricted, with HLA associations seemingly driven largely by CMV exposure. A further reported finding was that TCR beta sequences accurately predicted the HLA-A and HLA-B alleles for most subjects in the first cohort. Approximately 18 rarely observed V segments, including chromosome 9 orphons, were excluded from the earlier analysis of several hundred of the donors because counts were too low. In vitro tests confirmed that a few of the cytomegalovirus-associated TCR beta chains recognize cytomegalovirus antigens.

Preparation of the library involved the immunoSEQ multiplex PCR assay. The multiplex PCR relied on a mix of 60 forward primers for TCR Vbeta segments and 13 reverse primers for TCR Jbeta segments. A multiplex PCR assay on genomic DNA amplified the CDR3 region of rearranged TCR beta genes. The amplified TCR beta libraries were sequenced on the Illumina HiSeq System as 87-base-pair reads. As for how the authors treated the data: A later analysis tallied some 79 million unique TCR beta chains across the 666 repertoires, and 10 million to 11 million of those chains were shared by two or more donors. Raw reads were error-corrected and collapsed into unique sequences with a nearest-neighbor algorithm that merged closely related sequences to remove PCR and sequencing errors. CDR3 sequences were aligned to IMGT reference sequences to assign V, D and J gene segments. For a sequence to be retained, at least a six-nucleotide match to both a V gene segment and a J gene segment was required. Rearrangements were classified as productive when the CDR3 lacked stop codons and remained in frame with V and J, and all other rearrangements were classified as non-productive. Following IMGT convention, CDR3 was defined as the stretch from the second conserved V-encoded cysteine up to the conserved J-encoded phenylalanine. The earlier analysis of roughly 590 of the donors excluded sequences that lacked an unambiguous match to a single V gene segment. In an earlier analysis of several hundred of the donors, a V segment was called functional when productive rearrangements were above 56.7%, and segregating when the standard deviation between donors exceeded 5%. A statistical classification framework was built to diagnose cytomegalovirus status from the catalog of TCR beta chain sequences. In a later analysis, TCR nucleotide sequences were compared against IMGT/GENE-DB human TR gene sequences so that V and J genes could be assigned. A later analysis assigned CDR3 sequences and most-parsimonious VDJ recombination scenarios with the TCRdist pipeline. A later analysis defined each TCR beta chain by its CDR3 amino acid sequence plus V-gene family, and excluded reads lacking a unique V-gene family. To address suspected cross-contamination and a sequencing artifact, a later analysis removed roughly 580 highly shared, low-generation-probability nucleotide sequences. In a later analysis, a clonal expansion index for each public chain was calculated from normalized within-repertoire ranks of inferred template counts. In a later analysis, generation probabilities were computed using a VDJ recombination model fitted to out-of-frame rearrangements, and the results were checked against IGoR. In a later analysis, hypergeometric tests were used to score TCR-TCR, TCR-HLA and TCR-CMV co-occurrence, with a repertoire-size bias correction applied to TCR pairs. A later analysis estimated false discovery rates by permuting HLA or CMV assignments 20 times. In a later analysis, co-occurring TCRs were grouped using DBSCAN, and TCRdist sequence similarity was added for clustering within HLA-allele-positive subsets. Co-occurrence clustering excluded repertoires with fewer than 30,000 or more than 120,000 public chains, plus five with anomalous nucleotide sharing. As stored in TCRdb, this immuneACCESS dataset retains in-frame rearrangements with V and J assigned. A fraction of the clones does not appear; measured against another copy, unresolved V genes explain less than half of the discrepancy, and the remainder lacks a known reason. V, J and clone size were drawn from that table, and D and trimming were deduced from the DNA. The sample includes 95,000 to 150,000 clones, with 78% observed a single time. The top ten constitute approximately 10% of the sample.

Sequences MDHEN (CDR1) and SYDVKM (CDR2) are obtained from the germline V gene. The germline V and J ends show losses of 11 bases and 3 bases respectively, and no gene match explains 15 bases of the junction. The CDR3, from cysteine to phenylalanine, totals 15 residues. Only the CDR3 part of the read is kept: 45 bases, read in frame from the first base. The cohort was made up of 500 to 850 healthy bone marrow donors. At the time of sampling, every cohort member was nominally healthy, though immune exposures that went unrecorded were likely present. The donor was CMV seropositive and belonged to the group of 250 to 300 seropositive cohort members. Each donor provided a peripheral blood sample, and peripheral blood mononuclear cells were used for TCR beta sequencing. The Qiagen DNeasy Blood Extraction Kit was used to extract genomic DNA from the blood cell samples.

The rearranged segments are TRBV28 and TRBJ2-7, with 8 middle bases fitting TRBD1. This clonotype was sampled from a man younger than 40 in good health and CMV-seropositive. Sequences were obtained from PBMCs. The CDR3 protein sequence reads: CAASTPGQGLYEQYF. The DNA is TGTGCCGCCTCCACCCCCGGACAGGGCCTCTACGAGCAGTACTTC.